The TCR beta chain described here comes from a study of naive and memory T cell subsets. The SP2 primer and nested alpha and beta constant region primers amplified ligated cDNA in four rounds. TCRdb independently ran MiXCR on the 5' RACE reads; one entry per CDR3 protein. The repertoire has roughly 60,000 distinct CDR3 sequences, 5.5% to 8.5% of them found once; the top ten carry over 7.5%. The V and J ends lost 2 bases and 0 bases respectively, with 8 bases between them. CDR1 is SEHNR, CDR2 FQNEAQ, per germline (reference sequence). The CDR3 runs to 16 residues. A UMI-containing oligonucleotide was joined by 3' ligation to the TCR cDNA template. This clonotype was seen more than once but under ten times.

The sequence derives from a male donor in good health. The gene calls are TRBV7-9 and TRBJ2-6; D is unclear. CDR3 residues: CASSLSRNSGANVLTF. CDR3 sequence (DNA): TGTGCCAGCAGCTTATCCCGGAACTCTGGGGCCAACGTCCTGACTTTC.